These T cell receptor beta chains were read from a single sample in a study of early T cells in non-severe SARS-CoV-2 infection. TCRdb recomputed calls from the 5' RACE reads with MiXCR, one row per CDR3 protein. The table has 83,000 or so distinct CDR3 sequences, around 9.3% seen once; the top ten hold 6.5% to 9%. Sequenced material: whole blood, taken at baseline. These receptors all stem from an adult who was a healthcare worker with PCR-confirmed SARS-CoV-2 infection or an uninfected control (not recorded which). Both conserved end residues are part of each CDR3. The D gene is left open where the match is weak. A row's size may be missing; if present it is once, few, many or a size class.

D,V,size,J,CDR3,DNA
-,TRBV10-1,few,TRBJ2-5,CASSVRVGETQYF,TGCGCCAGCAGTGTAAGGGTGGGAGAGACCCAGTACTTC
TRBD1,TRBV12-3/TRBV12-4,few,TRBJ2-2,CASRQGPNTGELFF,TGTGCCAGCCGACAGGGTCCGAACACCGGGGAGCTGTTTTTT
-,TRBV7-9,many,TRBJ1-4,CASSLERATNEKLFF,TGTGCCAGCAGCTTAGAGCGAGCTACTAATGAAAAACTGTTTTTT
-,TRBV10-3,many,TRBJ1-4,CAISNRDTGEKLFF,TGTGCCATCAGTAACCGGGACACAGGGGAAAAACTGTTTTTT
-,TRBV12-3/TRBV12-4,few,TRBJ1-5,CASSPQRRGNQPQHF,TGTGCCAGCAGTCCCCAAAGACGGGGCAATCAGCCCCAGCATTTT
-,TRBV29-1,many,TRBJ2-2,CSVWTANTGELFF,TGCAGCGTTTGGACCGCGAACACCGGGGAGCTGTTTTTT
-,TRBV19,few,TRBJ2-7,CATKGAGQFYEQYF,TGTGCCACCAAAGGGGCGGGACAGTTCTACGAGCAGTACTTC
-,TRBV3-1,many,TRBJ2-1,CASSQDFPSPANYNEQFF,TGTGCCAGCAGCCAAGATTTTCCTAGCCCCGCAAATTACAATGAGCAGTTCTTC
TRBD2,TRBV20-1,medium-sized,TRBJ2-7,CSVPRGSSYEQYF,TGCAGTGTACCTCGCGGGAGCTCCTACGAGCAGTACTTC
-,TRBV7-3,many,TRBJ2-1,CASSLGSYNEQFF,TGTGCCAGCAGTTTGGGCTCCTACAATGAGCAGTTCTTC
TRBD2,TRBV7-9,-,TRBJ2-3,CASSLRDLGLAYEADTQYF,TGTGCCAGCAGCTTAAGGGATCTGGGACTAGCGTATGAGGCAGATACGCAGTATTTT
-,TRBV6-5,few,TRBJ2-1,CASSYSGLEQFF,TGTGCCAGCAGTTACTCTGGACTTGAGCAGTTCTTC
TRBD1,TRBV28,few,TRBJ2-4,CASSNDRGRRNIQYF,TGTGCCAGCAGTAACGACAGGGGCCGGCGGAACATTCAGTACTTC
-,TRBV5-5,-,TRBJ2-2,CASSLWGENTGELFF,TGTGCCAGCAGCTTGTGGGGAGAGAACACCGGGGAGCTGTTTTTT
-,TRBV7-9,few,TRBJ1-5,CASSFGPPGGNQPQHF,TGTGCCAGCAGCTTTGGACCTCCGGGGGGCAATCAGCCCCAGCATTTT
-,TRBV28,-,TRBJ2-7,CASSTTDSYEQYF,TGTGCCAGCAGTACCACCGACAGCTACGAGCAGTACTTC
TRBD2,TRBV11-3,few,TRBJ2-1,CASSRGTSGSDEQFF,TGTGCCAGCAGCCGCGGGACTAGCGGGAGCGATGAGCAGTTCTTC
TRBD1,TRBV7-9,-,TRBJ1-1,CASSPPGGEGTEAFF,TGTGCCAGCAGCCCCCCAGGGGGAGAGGGCACTGAAGCTTTCTTT
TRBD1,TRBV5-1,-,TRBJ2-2,CASSTGTGGTGELFF,TGCGCCAGCAGCACCGGGACAGGGGGCACCGGGGAGCTGTTTTTT
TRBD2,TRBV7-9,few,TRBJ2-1,CASSPGTSGRSNNEQFF,TGTGCCAGCAGCCCAGGGACTAGCGGGAGAAGTAACAATGAGCAGTTCTTC
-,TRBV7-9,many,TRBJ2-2,CASRDWTNTGELFF,TGTGCCAGCAGGGACTGGACGAACACCGGGGAGCTGTTTTTT
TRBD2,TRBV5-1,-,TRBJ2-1,CASSLGGSNEQFF,TGCGCCAGCAGCTTGGGCGGGAGCAATGAGCAGTTCTTC
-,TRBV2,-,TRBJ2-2,CASRLAATGELFF,TGTGCCAGCAGACTAGCAGCCACCGGGGAGCTGTTTTTT
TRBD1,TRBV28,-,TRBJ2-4,CASSTDREAKNIQYF,TGTGCCAGCAGTACCGACAGGGAGGCCAAAAACATTCAGTACTTC
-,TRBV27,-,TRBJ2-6,CASSPPPTVSGANVLTF,TGTGCCAGCAGTCCGCCGCCGACTGTCTCTGGGGCCAACGTCCTGACTTTC
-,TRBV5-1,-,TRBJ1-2,CASSDTQEGYTF,TGCGCCAGCAGCGACACTCAAGAAGGCTACACCTTC
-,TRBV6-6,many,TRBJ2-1,CASSYFQGDEQFF,TGTGCCAGCAGTTACTTTCAGGGCGATGAGCAGTTCTTC
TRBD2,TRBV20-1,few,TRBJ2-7,CSARHGGLAGNYEQYF,TGCAGTGCTAGACACGGTGGACTAGCGGGGAACTACGAGCAGTACTTC
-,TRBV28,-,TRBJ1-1,CASSLYGGGSEAFF,TGTGCCAGCAGTTTATATGGGGGAGGCTCTGAAGCTTTCTTT
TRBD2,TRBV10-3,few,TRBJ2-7,CAISDGTSGRGSYEQYF,TGTGCCATCAGTGACGGGACTAGCGGGAGGGGCTCCTACGAGCAGTACTTC
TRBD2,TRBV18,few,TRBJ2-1,CASSPMSLAGSSYNEQFF,TGTGCCAGCTCACCAATGTCCTTAGCGGGATCGTCCTACAATGAGCAGTTCTTC
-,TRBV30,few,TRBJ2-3,CAWSASTADTQYF,TGTGCCTGGAGTGCTTCAACCGCAGATACGCAGTATTTT
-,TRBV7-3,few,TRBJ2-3,CASSLALITDTQYF,TGTGCCAGCAGCTTAGCGCTTATCACAGATACGCAGTATTTT
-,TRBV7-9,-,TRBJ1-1,CASSATVNTEAFF,TGTGCCAGCAGCGCGACAGTGAACACTGAAGCTTTCTTT
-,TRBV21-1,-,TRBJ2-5,CASSKSGRAFKTQYF,TGTGCCAGCAGCAAGAGCGGGAGGGCCTTTAAGACCCAGTACTTC
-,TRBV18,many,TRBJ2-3,CASSPWGDQGTDTQYF,TGTGCCAGCTCACCATGGGGGGATCAAGGCACAGATACGCAGTATTTT
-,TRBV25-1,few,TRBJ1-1,CASSEFGTEAFF,TGTGCCAGCAGTGAATTTGGGACTGAAGCTTTCTTT
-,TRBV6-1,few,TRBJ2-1,CASSATGPYGDEQFF,TGTGCCAGCAGTGCAACGGGTCCCTACGGCGATGAGCAGTTCTTC
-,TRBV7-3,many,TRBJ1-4,CASSANGATNEKLFF,TGTGCCAGCAGCGCCAACGGGGCAACTAATGAAAAACTGTTTTTT
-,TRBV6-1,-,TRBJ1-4,CASTFGGGNEKLFF,TGTGCCAGCACCTTCGGGGGTGGTAATGAAAAACTGTTTTTT
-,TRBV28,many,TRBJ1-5,CASSLPPGSWGNQPQHF,TGTGCCAGCAGTTTGCCCCCCGGGAGCTGGGGCAATCAGCCCCAGCATTTT
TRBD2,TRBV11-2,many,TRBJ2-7,CASSPKGLAGVYEQYF,TGTGCCAGCAGCCCGAAGGGACTAGCGGGAGTATACGAGCAGTACTTC
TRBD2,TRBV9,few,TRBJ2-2,CASSAGTSGPTGELFF,TGTGCCAGCAGCGCCGGGACTAGCGGGCCCACCGGGGAGCTGTTTTTT
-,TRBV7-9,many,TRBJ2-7,CASSGSSGRISYEQYF,TGTGCCAGCAGCGGCTCCTCAGGGCGTATCTCCTACGAGCAGTACTTC
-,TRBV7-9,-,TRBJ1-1,CASSLAGVNTEAFF,TGTGCCAGCAGCTTAGCAGGAGTGAACACTGAAGCTTTCTTT
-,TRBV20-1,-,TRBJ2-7,CSARSLPLATGWHEQYF,TGCAGTGCTAGATCCCTACCACTGGCGACCGGATGGCACGAGCAGTACTTC
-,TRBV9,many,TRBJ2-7,CASSPQGIGEQYF,TGTGCCAGCAGCCCGCAGGGTATCGGCGAGCAGTACTTC
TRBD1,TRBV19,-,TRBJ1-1,CASSTTGGARNTEAFF,TGTGCCAGTAGTACTACAGGGGGCGCCCGGAACACTGAAGCTTTCTTT
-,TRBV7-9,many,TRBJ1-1,CASSLSARLQAFF,TGTGCCAGCAGCTTATCGGCCCGCCTGCAAGCTTTCTTT
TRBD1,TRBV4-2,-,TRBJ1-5,CASSLTGGDQPQHF,TGTGCCAGCAGCCTTACAGGGGGAGATCAGCCCCAGCATTTT
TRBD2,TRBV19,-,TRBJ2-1,CASSPGLGSGNEQFF,TGTGCCAGTAGTCCCGGACTAGGATCTGGCAATGAGCAGTTCTTC
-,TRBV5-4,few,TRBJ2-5,CASSLRAGYQETQYF,TGTGCCAGCAGCTTGCGGGCAGGGTACCAAGAGACCCAGTACTTC
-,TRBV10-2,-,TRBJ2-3,CASSAAITDTQYF,TGCGCCAGCAGTGCGGCTATCACAGATACGCAGTATTTT